The rows below give T cell receptor beta chains drawn from one sample of a study of blood T cells in healthy people across ages. TCRdb reprocessed the 5' RACE reads with MiXCR, giving one entry per CDR3 protein. The sample lists about 1.6 million distinct CDR3 sequences; roughly 32% were seen once. The material sequenced was blood. These receptors were collected from a woman aged 25-40 years in good health. CDR3s include the opening cysteine and the closing phenylalanine or tryptophan. D genes are given only for firm matches. Only part of the rows carry a size: once, few, many, or a class if the clone is expanded.

many	TRBV29-1	TRBD2	TRBJ2-7	TGCAGCGTCTTAGCGGGACCTTCGTACGAGCAGTACTTC	CSVLAGPSYEQYF
few	TRBV4-2	-	TRBJ2-2	TGTGCCAGCAGCCCACGGGGTCGGACCTACCTGGGGACCGGGGAGCTGTTTTTT	CASSPRGRTYLGTGELFF
-	TRBV28	-	TRBJ2-3	TGTGCCAGCAGTTTGTTTAGGGGATCGACAGATACGCAGTATTTT	CASSLFRGSTDTQYF
few	TRBV4-2	TRBD2	TRBJ2-7	TGTGCCAGCAGCCATCCCCCGGGCGGACTAGGCGCCTACGAGCAGTACTTC	CASSHPPGGLGAYEQYF
few	TRBV20-1	TRBD1	TRBJ1-5	TGCAGTGCTCGGGACAGGATAGGCAATCAGCCCCAGCATTTT	CSARDRIGNQPQHF
few	TRBV12-3/TRBV12-4	-	TRBJ2-1	TGTGCCAGCAGCCCGGGACCCAGTTACAATGAGCAGTTCTTC	CASSPGPSYNEQFF
few	TRBV12-3/TRBV12-4	TRBD2	TRBJ2-1	TGTGCCAGCAGGCGCCCTAGCGGGGGGAACAATGAGCAGTTCTTC	CASRRPSGGNNEQFF
-	TRBV6-6	-	TRBJ2-1	TGTGCCAGCAGGGAACAGGCGGTCAATGAGCAGTTCTTC	CASREQAVNEQFF
few	TRBV30	-	TRBJ1-5	TGTGCCTGGAGTGTTATAGGCGGTGAGCCCCAGCATTTT	CAWSVIGGEPQHF
-	TRBV7-3	-	TRBJ1-1	TGTGCCAGCAGCTTAAGGGACTCCACTGAAGCTTTCTTT	CASSLRDSTEAFF
once	TRBV3-1	-	TRBJ2-4	TGTGCCAGCAGCCAAGATTACAGATTAGCCAAAAACATTCAGTACTTC	CASSQDYRLAKNIQYF
-	TRBV7-2	TRBD1	TRBJ1-1	TGCGCCAGCAGCCCTGGATGGGACAGGGGGAACACTGAAGCTTTCTTT	CASSPGWDRGNTEAFF
many	TRBV7-9	-	TRBJ2-7	TGTGCCAGCAGTTTTACCGGGACATTAGCCGAGCAGTACTTC	CASSFTGTLAEQYF
-	TRBV12-3/TRBV12-4	-	TRBJ1-1	TGTGCCGGCAGTTTAGAGGGGGGCGCGGGGGGCGCTTTCTTT	CAGSLEGGAGGAFF
-	TRBV20-1	TRBD2	TRBJ2-3	TGCAGTGCAACCGGACTAGCGTCAGGTACGCAGTATTTT	CSATGLASGTQYF
-	TRBV20-1	-	TRBJ1-5	TGCAGTGCTGGCCAGGGAATCCCAAATCAGCCCCAGCATTTT	CSAGQGIPNQPQHF
few	TRBV5-5	-	TRBJ1-2	TGTGCCAGCAGCTCAAGGACAAACCCTCATGGCTACACCTTC	CASSSRTNPHGYTF
-	TRBV25-1	-	TRBJ2-7	TGTGCCAGCAGGGGATACCCCTACGAGCAGTACTTC	CASRGYPYEQYF
-	TRBV29-1	-	TRBJ1-1	TGCAGCGTTGAAATCTCTGAAGCTTTCTTT	CSVEISEAFF
-	TRBV12-3/TRBV12-4	TRBD2	TRBJ2-5	TGTGCCAGCAGCAATCGGACTAGCGGGAGGGTCTTCGCGGAGACCCAGTACTTC	CASSNRTSGRVFAETQYF
few	TRBV29-1	-	TRBJ1-2	TGCAGCGTTGAAGGTGACGGGCCCGTGAAGGGCTACACCTTC	CSVEGDGPVKGYTF
few	TRBV2	TRBD1	TRBJ2-7	TGTGCCAGCAATAAAGGGACAGGGGCCTACGAGCAGTACTTC	CASNKGTGAYEQYF
few	TRBV3-1	TRBD2	TRBJ2-3	TGTGCCAGCAGCCAGGCCCTAGCGGGGTTAGATACGCAGTATTTT	CASSQALAGLDTQYF